A selection of T cell receptor beta chains follows, all from one sample in a study of T cell responses to AZD1222 COVID-19 vaccine. Repertoires were generated with immunoSEQ multiplex PCR, while TCRdb's copy carries only in-frame clones and drops some. This sample has 90,000 to 130,000 clones, with 80% to 95% found just once. The sample consisted of peripheral blood, taken on day 0 of AZD1222 vaccination. The receptor set was obtained from an adult in good health. Each CDR3 is given with its conserved first and last residue.

TRBV13,TRBJ1-2,CASSFRGGYGYTF
TRBV9,TRBJ2-2,CASSSQWNTGELFF
TRBV5-1,TRBJ1-1,CASSLLTGFTEAFF
TRBV30,TRBJ1-5,CAWSGGSIHSNQPQHF
TRBV27,TRBJ1-2,CASSLSWGDYGYTF
TRBV5-1,TRBJ2-2,CASRGSGELFF
TRBV12-3/TRBV12-4,TRBJ1-1,CASSPGTVARAFF
TRBV4-1,TRBJ1-4,CASSQFSREKLFF
TRBV18,TRBJ2-7,CASSPDRTEREQYF
TRBV25-1,TRBJ1-5,CASSLTGGGQPQHF
TRBV28,TRBJ1-1,CASSFFGGSRNTEAFF
TRBV12-5,TRBJ1-2,CASSPRGTGVSMGPGYTF